This T cell receptor (beta chain) is from a study of cytomegalovirus exposure and HLA in healthy donors (dated by TCRdb to 2017 to 2019). Regarding the study in general: In an earlier analysis of 587 of the donors, approximately 260 Gb of sequence data and some 100 million unique TCR beta sequences from 150 million to 200 million T cells were reported. Using immunosequencing, the study profiled T cell repertoires from about 610 subjects and related those repertoires to cytomegalovirus serostatus. The number of typed donors differed by locus: about 629-640 for A, B, C, DRB1 and DQB1; 522 for DQA1; around 580 for DPA1; and around 450 for DPB1. HLA typing included class I and class II loci at four-digit resolution. In an earlier analysis of roughly 540 of the donors, high-throughput TCR beta sequencing was used to judge whether each TCR beta V gene segment behaved as functional or pseudogenic. The study aimed to test whether signatures of past pathogen exposure could be identified by cataloging public T cell receptors. High-throughput TCR immunosequencing, statistical association of individual TCRs with disease status, and machine learning were combined to predict cytomegalovirus infection status. Rather than using new phenotypic data, the later analysis identified candidate immune exposures from TCR beta sequences and from how often those sequences occurred across donors. Roughly 5 DR-DQ haplotypes were handled as single units for association and clustering, since linkage in the cohort was strong. A later analysis re-examined previously published TCR beta repertoires from just over 650 donors and added high-resolution HLA genotyping to investigate patterns of TCR occurrence. In a later genetic analysis, genome-wide SNP genotypes for about three fifths of the roughly 670 donors were used, and that subset was treated as a discovery cohort. On average, around 240,000 unique TCR beta nucleotide sequences were sequenced per donor among 398 genotyped donors of the cohort, with roughly 20% of those sequences being non-productive. Donor age, sex, ethnicity and CMV serostatus were compiled together with the repertoire data. Of the 300 to 500 genotyped donors, more than 75% were placed in the genetic ancestry cluster associated with self-reported Caucasian donors. Along with the roughly 670-subject first cohort, a separate validation cohort of around 110 different subjects was used. Every repertoire in the discovery cohort had been generated on one and the same sequencing platform. An early release that covered about 600 HLA-typed donors contained around 330 gigabases of sequencing data and 70 million to 100 million unique TCR sequences. Points the paper makes about the study in general: An earlier analysis of approximately 500 of the donors showed that most TCR beta V segments appeared in productive rearrangements either about 90% or about 30% of the time, which broadly matched IMGT annotations. A later analysis found that HLA-associated TCR beta chains were more clonally expanded and had lower generation probabilities than equally common non-associated chains. The study gave a list of over 150 TCR beta chains associated with cytomegalovirus. The authors suggested that the approach could potentially be generalized to other disease states and immunological phenotypes. Specific HLA alleles were associated with 16,951 TCR beta sequences at a false discovery rate of 0.05 in a later analysis. Linkage disequilibrium might explain the correlated functional status among segregating V segments, but an unknown experimental factor could not be excluded. Presence/absence analyses assumed roughly uniform sequencing depth across donors, an assumption that may not hold. When HLA alleles, especially DR and DQ, strongly co-occurred, TCR associations were difficult to assign to individual alleles. Cytomegalovirus status was reported to be diagnosed by the classifier with high specificity and sensitivity in both the original and validation cohorts. CMV serostatus was the only immune exposure information available for the cohort. Most TCR sequences were seen in very few donors, while some public TCRs were found in many individuals. This cohort had only TCR beta chains sequenced, and the lack of alpha or paired-chain data limited which features could be detected. In a later genetic analysis, fewer N-insertions in productive TCRs were reported among donors in an Asian-associated ancestry cluster than the roughly 640-donor mean. In a later analysis, most CMV-associated TCR beta chains were found to appear HLA-restricted, with HLA associations seemingly driven largely by CMV exposure. According to a later analysis, parvovirus B19, influenza, CMV and Epstein-Barr virus appeared linked to several top co-occurrence clusters. In vitro tests confirmed that three of the cytomegalovirus-associated TCR beta chains recognize cytomegalovirus antigens. The earlier analysis of approximately 590 of the donors excluded fewer than 20 rarely observed V segments, including chromosome 9 orphons, because counts were too low. A later genetic analysis associated a missense DCLRE1C variant with V-gene and J-gene trimming of TCR beta chains, and an independent cohort replicated the association. Some IMGT-functional V segments, including TRBV6-2 and TRBV6-3, could not be distinguished by the 87-base-pair reads and were therefore excluded. A further reported finding was that TCR beta sequences accurately predicted the HLA-A and HLA-B alleles for most subjects in the first cohort. In a later analysis, TCR association rates were found to vary across HLA loci, with the most associated TCRs seen for DRB1 alleles and the fewest for HLA-C alleles. Because HLA typing was unavailable for some donors at each locus, only the typed subset was used in association tests. The sequencing pipeline was judged likely to have produced a cluster of highly shared sequence variants as a technical artifact.

The junction shows trimming of 5 bases on V and 3 bases on J, plus 7 bases between the germline ends. Its CDR3 holds 12 amino acids, cysteine through phenylalanine. CDR3 DNA only is kept here, 36 bases in frame from base 1. Based on the germline V gene, the CDR1 and CDR2 sequences are KGHSH and LQKENI. In regard to this clone: No antigen is known for it. No qualities accompany the bases; no much larger clone lies one base away.

The protocol used for the library was the immunoSEQ multiplex PCR assay. The multiplex PCR relied on a mix of 60 forward primers for TCR Vbeta segments and 13 reverse primers for TCR Jbeta segments. A multiplex PCR assay on genomic DNA amplified the CDR3 region of rearranged TCR beta genes. Amplified TCR beta libraries were sequenced as 87-base-pair reads on the Illumina HiSeq System. Per the original workflow: A later analysis tallied 75 million to 95 million unique TCR beta chains across the roughly 610 repertoires, and some 10 million of those chains were shared by two or more donors. Raw reads were error-corrected and collapsed into unique sequences with a nearest-neighbor algorithm that merged closely related sequences to remove PCR and sequencing errors. Alignment of CDR3 sequences to IMGT reference sequences was used to assign V, D and J gene segments. For a sequence to be retained, a match of at least six nucleotides was required to both a V gene segment and a J gene segment. A rearrangement counted as productive if the CDR3 had no stop codons and remained in frame with V and J, and every other rearrangement counted as non-productive. CDR3 was defined by IMGT convention, running from the second conserved V-encoded cysteine to the conserved J-encoded phenylalanine. In an earlier analysis of around 640 of the donors, sequences lacking an unambiguous match to a single V gene segment were excluded. In an earlier analysis of 450 to 700 of the donors, V segments were called functional above 56.7% productive rearrangements and were called segregating when the between-donor standard deviation exceeded 5%. To diagnose cytomegalovirus status from the catalog of TCR beta chain sequences, a statistical classification framework was built. In a later analysis, V and J genes were assigned by comparing TCR nucleotide sequences against IMGT/GENE-DB human TR gene sequences. A later analysis assigned CDR3 sequences and most-parsimonious VDJ recombination scenarios with the TCRdist pipeline. A later analysis defined each TCR beta chain by its CDR3 amino acid sequence plus V-gene family, and excluded reads lacking a unique V-gene family. To address suspected cross-contamination and a sequencing artifact, a later analysis removed 550 to 750 highly shared, low-generation-probability nucleotide sequences. In a later analysis, a clonal expansion index was calculated for each public chain from normalized within-repertoire ranks of inferred template counts. A later analysis computed generation probabilities with a VDJ recombination model fitted to out-of-frame rearrangements, and checked the results against IGoR. In a later analysis, TCR-TCR, TCR-HLA and TCR-CMV co-occurrence was scored with hypergeometric tests, and a repertoire-size bias correction was applied to TCR pairs. False discovery rates were estimated in a later analysis by permuting HLA or CMV assignments 20 times. In a later analysis, co-occurring TCRs were grouped with DBSCAN, and TCRdist sequence similarity was added when clustering was performed within HLA-allele-positive subsets. Co-occurrence clustering excluded repertoires with fewer than 30,000 or more than 120,000 public chains, plus five with anomalous nucleotide sharing. TCRdb limited this immuneACCESS table to in-frame rearrangements with V and J called. A share of clones is missing; checked studies link under half to unresolved V genes, and the rest is unexplained. That table supplies the V and J calls and clone size; D and trimming were determined from the DNA. The sample records about 140,000 clones, more than 75% of which are singletons. Roughly 4.7% of the sample is held by the ten biggest clonotypes.

The cohort comprised around 700 healthy bone marrow donors. All cohort members were sampled while nominally healthy, although unrecorded immune exposures were likely present. The donor tested CMV seronegative and was one of the 352 seronegative cohort members. A peripheral blood sample was collected from each donor, and TCR beta sequencing was performed on peripheral blood mononuclear cells. The Qiagen DNeasy Blood Extraction Kit was used to extract genomic DNA from the blood cell samples. This receptor was obtained from a male donor in good health and CMV-seronegative. Sequencing was done on a sample of PBMCs. The sequence joins TRBV18 to TRBJ1-1; the best D guess is TRBD1, with 5 bases matching. DNA sequence: TGTGCCAGCTCAGGGACTGACACTGAAGCTTTCTTT. Its protein product is CASSGTDTEAFF.